Below, 13 T cell receptor beta chains from the same sample are listed, as sequenced in a study of beta chain features in type 1 diabetes. Study conclusions and caveats: Moderately but significantly shorter TCRB CDR3s were found in Type 1 diabetes patients in all four CD4+ subsets.

Expressed TCRB transcripts were sequenced after all isolated RNA was converted to cDNA. TCRdb keeps only in-frame clones here, not all; method: immunoSEQ multiplex PCR. The repertoire holds some 250,000 clones, with approximately 11% as singletons. No cognate antigen is known for these TCRs. Sequenced input: naive CD4+ T cells from blood. The receptors come from a man aged 30 to 45 with type 1 diabetes.

This clone was detected a few times. This chain links TRBV2 with TRBJ1-2; no clear D gene. The germline V gene has CDR1 SNHLY and CDR2 FYNNEI. This CDR3 contains 13 residues. Between the trimmed V and J ends, which lost 4 bases and 7 bases, there was a span of 13 bases. This CDR3 is CASSVRGVAGYTF. As DNA, the CDR3 is TGTGCCAGCAGTGTTCGGGGAGTGGCTGGCTACACCTTC. Full variable domain (missing parts from reference TRBV2 and TRBJ1-2): EPEVTQTPSHQVTQMGQEVILRCVPISNHLYFYWYRQILGQKVEFLVSFYNNEISEKSEIFDDQFSVERPDGSNFTLKIRSTKLEDSAMYFCASSVRGVAGYTFGSGTRLTVV.

This clone was observed a few times. At the DNA level, this CDR3 is encoded by other sequences in the same sample as well. The chain couples TRBV2 to TRBJ2-7; TRBD1 aligns across 9 bases. CDR3 length: 12 amino acids. Germline CDR1 SNHLY, CDR2 FYNNEI. With V trimmed by 6 bases and J by 5 bases, 2 bases remained unmatched. CDR3 coding DNA: TGTGCCAGCAGGGACAGGGGCAACGAGCAGTACTTC. Amino acids: CASRDRGNEQYF.

There are a few counts of this clone. The chain recombines TRBV7-3 with TRBJ2-3; possibly TRBD1 for D (6 bases). Trimming shortened V by 5 bases and J by 0 bases, and 15 bases separated the two germline ends. Germline V gives CDR1 SGHTA, CDR2 FQGTGA. The CDR3 is 16 residues long. The CDR3 region is CASSQGTASSTDTQYF. CDR3 nucleotide sequence: TGTGCCAGCAGCCAGGGGACCGCATCTAGCACAGATACGCAGTATTTT.

This clone was seen a handful of times. The rearrangement joins TRBV23-1 to TRBJ2-3; maybe TRBD1 (5 bases). TRBV23-1 is an ORF for which the function is uncertain. Trimming stripped 6 bases from V and 2 bases from J, with 12 bases between. The CDR3 is 14 amino acids. CDR3 sequence (DNA): TGCGCCAGCAGCCAAGGACAAGCCACAGATACGCAGTATTTT. It encodes CASSQGQATDTQYF.

The rearrangement joins TRBV28 to TRBJ1-5; TRBD1 matches 11 bases. The CDR3 has 17 residues. The germline CDR1 and CDR2 sequences are MDHEN and SYDVKM. V gave up 2 bases and J gave up 5 bases; unmatched junction bases: 8. The CDR3 region is CASSLGLGQGVYQPQHF. Written as DNA, the CDR3 is TGTGCCAGCAGTTTAGGGTTGGGACAGGGGGTCTATCAGCCCCAGCATTTT. The variable domain in full, with the rest retrieved from reference TRBV28 and TRBJ1-5, is DVKVTQSSRYLVKRTGEKVFLECVQDMDHENMFWYRQDPGLGLRLIYFSYDVKMKEKGDIPEGYSVSREKKERFSLILESASTNQTSMYLCASSLGLGQGVYQPQHFGDGTRLSIL.

V usage is TRBV7-2 and J usage is TRBJ2-3; D is perhaps TRBD1 (5 bases). Trimming took off 5 bases at V and 9 bases at J, with 18 bases between the two ends. From germline, CDR1 is SGHTA and CDR2 FQGNSA. CDR3 length: 14 residues. CDR3 sequence: CASSLDSTDRTQYF. The CDR3 DNA follows: TGTGCCAGCAGCCTAGACAGTACCGATCGAACGCAGTATTTT.

This clone was counted between two and nine times. The chain has TRBV2 and TRBJ1-6; D is ambiguous. Trimming shortened V by 7 bases and J by 5 bases, and 9 bases separated the two germline ends. Germline V gives CDR1 SNHLY, CDR2 FYNNEI. This CDR3 contains 13 residues. The CDR3 bases are TGTGCCAGCACGTCGGGGAATAATTCACCCCTCCACTTT. Protein sequence: CASTSGNNSPLHF.

This clone came up a few times. CDR3: CASSPTGYTGELFF. CDR3 DNA: TGTGCCAGCTCACCGACAGGGTATACCGGGGAGCTGTTTTTT. This rearrangement joins TRBV18 to TRBJ2-2, with TRBD1 matching 7 bases. V trimming: 3 bases; J trimming: 5 bases; junction bases outside the gene matches: 3. From germline, CDR1 is KGHSH and CDR2 LQKENI. The CDR3 is made up of 14 amino acids.

This clone has just a few counts. CDR3 sequence: CASSLRLMGYEQFF. The CDR3 bases are TGCGCCAGCAGCTTGAGACTCATGGGTTATGAGCAGTTCTTC. The rearrangement uses TRBV5-1 and TRBJ2-1; D remains ambiguous. Germline lookup yields CDR1 SGHRS and CDR2 YFSETQ. The CDR3 sequence is 14 residues long. Trimming removed 1 base at V and 8 bases at J, with 13 bases between. Complete variable domain (other parts from reference TRBV5-1 and TRBJ2-1): KAGVTQTPRYLIKTRGQQVTLSCSPISGHRSVSWYQQTPGQGLQFLFEYFSETQRNKGNFPGRFSGRQFSNSRSEMNVSTLELGDSALYLCASSLRLMGYEQFFGPGTRLTVL.

This clone was detected only a few times. The V gene is TRBV7-2, the J gene TRBJ2-5, with TRBD1 identical over 7 bases. V was clipped by 2 bases and J by 2 bases; unmatched bases: 2. CDR3 size: 14 residues. Germline V lookup: CDR1 SGHTA, CDR2 FQGNSA. Here the CDR3 reads CASSLWTGQETQYF. CDR3 in DNA: TGTGCCAGCAGCTTATGGACAGGACAAGAGACCCAGTACTTC.

This sequence joins TRBV7-3 and TRBJ2-1, with 11 bases matching TRBD1. CDR1 is SGHTA and CDR2 is FQGTGA in the germline V gene. J gave up 0 bases and V 1 base, and 8 bases lay outside the gene matches. CDR3 length equals 19 residues. CDR3 nucleotides: TGTGCCAGCAGCTTAATAGGACAGGGGGCGGCGAGCTCCTACAATGAGCAGTTCTTC. Its translation is CASSLIGQGAASSYNEQFF.

This clone was counted only a few times. CDR3 in DNA: TGTGCCAGCAGTGGGGGACAGGGGAATGGCTACACCTTC. This sequence encodes CASSGGQGNGYTF. The chain carries TRBV2 and TRBJ1-2, with 10 bases fitting TRBD1. The germline V gene encodes CDR1 SNHLY and CDR2 FYNNEI. The CDR3 covers 13 residues. Trimming cost V 4 bases and J 6 bases; bases outside gene matches: 2.

The chain has TRBV18 and TRBJ1-1; no reliable D call. The ends were cut back, 1 base at V and 8 bases at J, with 14 bases in the middle. CDR1 is KGHSH, CDR2 LQKENI, per germline. The CDR3 contains 14 residues. CDR3 protein: CASSPQEYKTEAFF. The CDR3 DNA sequence: TGTGCCAGCTCACCACAGGAGTACAAGACCGAAGCTTTCTTT. The whole variable domain, remainder taken from reference TRBV18 and TRBJ1-1, is NAGVMQNPRHLVRRRGQEARLRCSPMKGHSHVYWYRQLPEEGLKFMVYLQKENIIDESGMPKERFSAEFPKEGPSILRIQQVVRGDSAAYFCASSPQEYKTEAFFGQGTRLTVV.